This T cell receptor (beta chain) was sequenced for a study of T cell changes during pregnancy in multiple sclerosis. CDR1 and CDR2 from the germline V gene are MGHRA and YSYEKL. Trimming pared 3 bases from V and 7 bases from J, leaving 24 bases between. The CDR3 covers 18 residues. Generated by immunoSEQ multiplex PCR, the TCRdb table keeps only in-frame clones and is missing some. The repertoire holds roughly 40,000 clones, roughly 90% seen once, with 10% to 15% in the top ten. This rearrangement joins TRBV4-1 to TRBJ1-4; possible D gene TRBD1, 5 bases. The TCR comes from a female donor with multiple sclerosis, enrolled in a pregnancy study. Sequences were derived from CD8+ T cells from peripheral blood mononuclear cells, sampled in the first trimester of pregnancy. CDR3 nucleotides: TGCGCCAGCAGCCACACGCGGGAAGGATTGGGGCTGGGTGAAAAACTGTTTTTT. Its protein product is CASSHTREGLGLGEKLFF.